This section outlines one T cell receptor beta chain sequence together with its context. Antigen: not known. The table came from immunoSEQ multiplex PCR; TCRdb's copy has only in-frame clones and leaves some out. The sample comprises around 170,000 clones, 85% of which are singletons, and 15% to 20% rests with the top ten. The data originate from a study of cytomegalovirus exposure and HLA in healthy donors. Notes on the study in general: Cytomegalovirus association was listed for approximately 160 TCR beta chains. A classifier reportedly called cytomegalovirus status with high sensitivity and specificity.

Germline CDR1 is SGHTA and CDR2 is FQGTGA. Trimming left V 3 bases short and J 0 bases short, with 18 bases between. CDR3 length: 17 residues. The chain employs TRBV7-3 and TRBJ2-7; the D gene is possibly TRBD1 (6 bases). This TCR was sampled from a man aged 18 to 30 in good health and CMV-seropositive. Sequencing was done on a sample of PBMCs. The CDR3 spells CASSFLYPQGGSYEQYF. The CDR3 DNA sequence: TGTGCCAGCAGCTTCCTCTACCCACAAGGGGGCTCCTACGAGCAGTACTTC.